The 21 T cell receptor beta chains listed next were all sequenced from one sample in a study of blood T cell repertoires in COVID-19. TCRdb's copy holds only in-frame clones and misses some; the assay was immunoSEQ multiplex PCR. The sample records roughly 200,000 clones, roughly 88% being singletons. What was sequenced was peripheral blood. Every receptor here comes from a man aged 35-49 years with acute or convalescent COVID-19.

CDR3 sequence reads: CASSQYRDRINEKLFF. The CDR3 nucleotides read TGTGCCAGCAGCCAATACCGGGACAGGATTAATGAAAAACTGTTTTTT. The J gene is TRBJ1-4, the V gene TRBV14; 8 nucleotides align to TRBD1. CDR3 size: 16 residues. Germline trimming cut 2 bases from V and 4 bases from J; bases unmatched to any gene: 6. Germline loops: CDR1 SGHDN, CDR2 FVKESK.

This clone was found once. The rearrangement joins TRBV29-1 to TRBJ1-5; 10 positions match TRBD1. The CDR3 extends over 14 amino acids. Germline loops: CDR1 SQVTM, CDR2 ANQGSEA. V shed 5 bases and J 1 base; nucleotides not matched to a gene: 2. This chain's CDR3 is CSVWTGGSNQPQHF. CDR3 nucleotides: TGCAGCGTTTGGACAGGGGGAAGCAATCAGCCCCAGCATTTT.

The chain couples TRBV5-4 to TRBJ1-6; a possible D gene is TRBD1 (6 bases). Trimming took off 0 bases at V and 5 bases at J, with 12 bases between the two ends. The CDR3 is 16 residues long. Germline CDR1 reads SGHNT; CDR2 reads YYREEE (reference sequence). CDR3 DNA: TGTGCCAGCAGCTTGGACCGGGACACTAATAATTCACCCCTCCACTTT. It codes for CASSLDRDTNNSPLHF.

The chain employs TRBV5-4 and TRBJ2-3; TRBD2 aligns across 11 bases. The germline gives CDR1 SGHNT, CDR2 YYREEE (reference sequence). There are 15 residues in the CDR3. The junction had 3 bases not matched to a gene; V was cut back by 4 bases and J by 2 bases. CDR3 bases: TGTGCCAGCAGCGGGGGACTAGCGGTCACAGATACGCAGTATTTT. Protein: CASSGGLAVTDTQYF. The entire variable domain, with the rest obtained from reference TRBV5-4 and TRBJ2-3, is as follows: ETGVTQSPTHLIKTRGQQVTLRCSSQSGHNTVSWYQQALGQGPQFIFQYYREEENGRGNFPPRFSGLQFPNYSSELNVNALELDDSALYLCASSGGLAVTDTQYFGPGTRLTVL.

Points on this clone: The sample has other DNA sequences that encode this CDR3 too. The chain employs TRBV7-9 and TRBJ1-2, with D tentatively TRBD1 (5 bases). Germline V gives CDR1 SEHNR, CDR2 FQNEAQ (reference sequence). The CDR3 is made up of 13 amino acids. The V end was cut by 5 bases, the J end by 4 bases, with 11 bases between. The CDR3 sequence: CASSLQGLYGYTF. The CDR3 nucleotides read TGTGCCAGCAGCCTTCAGGGCCTCTATGGCTACACCTTC. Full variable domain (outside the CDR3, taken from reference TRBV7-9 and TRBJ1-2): DTGVSQNPRHKITKRGQNVTFRCDPISEHNRLYWYRQTLGQGPEFLTYFQNEAQLEKSRLLSDRFSAERPKGSFSTLEIQRTEQGDSAMYLCASSLQGLYGYTFGSGTRLTVV.

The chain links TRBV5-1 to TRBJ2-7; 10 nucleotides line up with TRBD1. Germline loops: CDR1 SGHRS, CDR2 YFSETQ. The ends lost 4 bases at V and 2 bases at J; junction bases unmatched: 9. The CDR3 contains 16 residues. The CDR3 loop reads CASSDIVGQGTYEQYF. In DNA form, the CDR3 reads TGCGCCAGCAGCGATATTGTGGGACAGGGGACCTACGAGCAGTACTTC. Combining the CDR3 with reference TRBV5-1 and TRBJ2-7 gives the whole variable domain KAGVTQTPRYLIKTRGQQVTLSCSPISGHRSVSWYQQTPGQGLQFLFEYFSETQRNKGNFPGRFSGRQFSNSRSEMNVSTLELGDSALYLCASSDIVGQGTYEQYFGPGTRLTVT.

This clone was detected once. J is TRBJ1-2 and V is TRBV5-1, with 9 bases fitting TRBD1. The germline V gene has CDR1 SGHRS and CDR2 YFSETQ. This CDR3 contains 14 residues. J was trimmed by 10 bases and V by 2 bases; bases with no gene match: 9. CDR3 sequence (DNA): TGCGCCAGCAGCTTTTACAGGGGGCAAGATGACTACACCTTC. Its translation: CASSFYRGQDDYTF.

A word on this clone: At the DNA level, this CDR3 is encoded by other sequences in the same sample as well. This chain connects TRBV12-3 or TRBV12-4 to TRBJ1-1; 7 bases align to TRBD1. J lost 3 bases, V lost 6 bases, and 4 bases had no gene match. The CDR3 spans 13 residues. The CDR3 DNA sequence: TGTGCCAGCAGCCTAACAGGGGACACTGAAGCTTTCTTT. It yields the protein CASSLTGDTEAFF.

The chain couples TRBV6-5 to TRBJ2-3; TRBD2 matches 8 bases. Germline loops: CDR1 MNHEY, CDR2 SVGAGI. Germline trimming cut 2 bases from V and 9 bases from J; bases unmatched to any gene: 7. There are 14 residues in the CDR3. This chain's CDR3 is CASSYPGGGRTQYF. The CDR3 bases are TGTGCCAGCAGTTACCCTGGCGGGGGGCGGACGCAGTATTTT.

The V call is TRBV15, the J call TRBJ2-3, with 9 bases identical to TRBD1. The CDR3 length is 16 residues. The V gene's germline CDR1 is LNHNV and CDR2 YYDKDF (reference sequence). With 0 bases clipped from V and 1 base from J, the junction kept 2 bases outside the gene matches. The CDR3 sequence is CATSRDWDRGTDTQYF. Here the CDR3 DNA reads TGTGCCACCAGCAGAGACTGGGACAGGGGCACAGATACGCAGTATTTT. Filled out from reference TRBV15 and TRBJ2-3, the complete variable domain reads DAMVIQNPRYQVTQFGKPVTLSCSQTLNHNVMYWYQQKSSQAPKLLFHYYDKDFNNEADTPDNFQSRRPNTSFCFLDIRSPGLGDTAMYLCATSRDWDRGTDTQYFGPGTRLTVL.

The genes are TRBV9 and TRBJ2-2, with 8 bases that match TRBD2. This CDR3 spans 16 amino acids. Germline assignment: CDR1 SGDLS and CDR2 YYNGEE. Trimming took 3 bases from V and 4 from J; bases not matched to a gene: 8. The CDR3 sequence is CASSGRGGLVTGELFF. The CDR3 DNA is TGTGCCAGCAGCGGCCGAGGGGGACTAGTCACCGGGGAGCTGTTTTTT. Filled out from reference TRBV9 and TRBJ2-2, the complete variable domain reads DSGVTQTPKHLITATGQRVTLRCSPRSGDLSVYWYQQSLDQGLQFLIQYYNGEERAKGNILERFSAQQFPDLHSELNLSSLELGDSALYFCASSGRGGLVTGELFFGEGSRLTVL.

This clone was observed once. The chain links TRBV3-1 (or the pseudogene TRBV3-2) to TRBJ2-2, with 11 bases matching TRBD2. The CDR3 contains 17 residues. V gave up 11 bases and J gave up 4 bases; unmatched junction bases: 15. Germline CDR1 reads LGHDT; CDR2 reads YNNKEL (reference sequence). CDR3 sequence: CASAGTSGPLGTGELFF. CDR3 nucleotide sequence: TGTGCCTCCGCCGGGACTAGCGGCCCTTTAGGCACCGGGGAGCTGTTTTTT.

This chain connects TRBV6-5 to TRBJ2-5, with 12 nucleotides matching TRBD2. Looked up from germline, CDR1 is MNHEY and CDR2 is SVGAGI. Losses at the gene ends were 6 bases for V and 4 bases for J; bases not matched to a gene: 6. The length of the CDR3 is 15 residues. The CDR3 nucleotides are TGTGCCAGCAGGGGTCCGGGACTAGCGGGAGAGACCCAGTACTTC. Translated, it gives CASRGPGLAGETQYF.

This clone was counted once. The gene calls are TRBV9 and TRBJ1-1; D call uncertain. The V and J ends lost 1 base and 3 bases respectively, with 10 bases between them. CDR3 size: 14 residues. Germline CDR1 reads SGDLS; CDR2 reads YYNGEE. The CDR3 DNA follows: TGTGCCAGCAGCGTACTGGGCTCAGACACTGAAGCTTTCTTT. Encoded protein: CASSVLGSDTEAFF. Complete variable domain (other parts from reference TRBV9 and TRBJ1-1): DSGVTQTPKHLITATGQRVTLRCSPRSGDLSVYWYQQSLDQGLQFLIQYYNGEERAKGNILERFSAQQFPDLHSELNLSSLELGDSALYFCASSVLGSDTEAFFGQGTRLTVV.

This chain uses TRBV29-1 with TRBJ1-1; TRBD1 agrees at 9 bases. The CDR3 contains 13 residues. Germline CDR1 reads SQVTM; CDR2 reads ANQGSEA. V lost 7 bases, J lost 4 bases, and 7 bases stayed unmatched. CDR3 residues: CSARPTGGTEAFF. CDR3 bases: TGCAGCGCCCGACCGACAGGGGGCACTGAAGCTTTCTTT.

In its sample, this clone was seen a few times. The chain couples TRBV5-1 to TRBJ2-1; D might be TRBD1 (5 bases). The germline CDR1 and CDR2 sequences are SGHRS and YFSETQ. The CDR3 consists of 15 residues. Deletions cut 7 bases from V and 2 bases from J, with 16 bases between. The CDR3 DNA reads TGCGCCAGCGGACACTCATCCCTAACCTACAATGAGCAGTTCTTC. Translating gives CASGHSSLTYNEQFF.

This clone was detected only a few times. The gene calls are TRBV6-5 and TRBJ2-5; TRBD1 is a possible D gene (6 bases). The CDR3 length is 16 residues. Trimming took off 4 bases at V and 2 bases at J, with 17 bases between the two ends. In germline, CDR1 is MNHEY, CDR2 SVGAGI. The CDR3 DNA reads TGTGCCAGCAGTTTCGGCGTCAGGGGTCCGCAAGAGACCCAGTACTTC. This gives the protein CASSFGVRGPQETQYF.

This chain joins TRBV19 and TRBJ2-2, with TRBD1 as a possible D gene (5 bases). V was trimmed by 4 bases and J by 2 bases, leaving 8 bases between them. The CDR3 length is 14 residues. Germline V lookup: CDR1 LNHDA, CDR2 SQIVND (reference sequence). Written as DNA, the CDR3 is TGTGCCAGTAGTACACAGGTTAACACCGGGGAGCTGTTTTTT. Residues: CASSTQVNTGELFF.

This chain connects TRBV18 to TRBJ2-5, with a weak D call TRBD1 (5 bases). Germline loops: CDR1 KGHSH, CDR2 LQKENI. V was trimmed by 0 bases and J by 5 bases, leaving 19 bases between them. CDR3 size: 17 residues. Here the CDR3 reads CASSPPISIQGWETQYF. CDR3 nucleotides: TGTGCCAGCTCACCACCTATCTCAATCCAGGGATGGGAGACCCAGTACTTC.

The CDR3, as DNA: TGTGCCAGCTCACCATTGGCTGGGACAGGGTCTCGGACTGAAGCTTTCTTT. This sequence encodes CASSPLAGTGSRTEAFF. This chain connects TRBV18 to TRBJ1-1; TRBD1 aligns across 9 bases. The V and J ends lost 2 bases and 5 bases, in that order; junction bases with no gene match: 12. There are 17 residues in the CDR3. Germline CDR1 is KGHSH and CDR2 is LQKENI.

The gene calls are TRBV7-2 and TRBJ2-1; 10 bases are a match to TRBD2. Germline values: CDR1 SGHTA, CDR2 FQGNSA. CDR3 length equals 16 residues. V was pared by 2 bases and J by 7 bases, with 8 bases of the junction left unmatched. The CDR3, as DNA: TGTGCCAGCAGCTTAAGTACTAGCGGGGTGAAGAATGAGCAGTTCTTC. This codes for CASSLSTSGVKNEQFF.